The rows below give T cell receptor beta chains drawn from one sample of a study of metastatic and nonmetastatic thyroid tumors. TCRdb ran MiXCR on the PCR reads. In the table there are around 41,000 clones, roughly 3.2% of which are singletons. The specimen was blood. The receptors shown here come from a female donor with papillary thyroid cancer or a benign thyroid nodule (not recorded which). Some clones in this sample may be carry-over from other donors' samples. Each CDR3 is given with its conserved first and last residue. The order of the fields is V gene, clone size, D gene, J gene, CDR3 DNA, CDR3 protein. The D gene is left open where the match is weak. The size field is filled for only some rows; it gives once, few, many or a size class.

v_call: TRBV6-4
clone_size: many
d_call: NA
j_call: TRBJ1-1
cdr3_nt: TGTGCCAGCAGTGGAAGGCCCGGGGGGGGGAACACTGAAGCTTTCTTT
cdr3_aa: CASSGRPGGGNTEAFF

v_call: TRBV27
clone_size: many
d_call: NA
j_call: TRBJ1-1
cdr3_nt: TGTGCCAGCAGCCTTACAGGGAGGGATCGTGTGGATGCTTTCTTT
cdr3_aa: CASSLTGRDRVDAFF

v_call: TRBV6-1
clone_size: many
d_call: NA
j_call: TRBJ2-3
cdr3_nt: TGTGCCAGCAGTCTGTCAAAGAGATCGGATACGCAGTATTTT
cdr3_aa: CASSLSKRSDTQYF

v_call: TRBV19
clone_size: many
d_call: NA
j_call: TRBJ2-6
cdr3_nt: TGTGCCAGTAGTCCCCACCTTCGGACAGGAGGGGGTTCTGGGGCCAACGTCCTGACTTTC
cdr3_aa: CASSPHLRTGGGSGANVLTF

v_call: TRBV6-5
clone_size: many
d_call: TRBD2
j_call: TRBJ2-5
cdr3_nt: TGTGCCAGCAGTTACTTGAGCGGGAGGGCAGAGACCCAGTACTTC
cdr3_aa: CASSYLSGRAETQYF

v_call: TRBV20-1
clone_size: many
d_call: NA
j_call: TRBJ2-7
cdr3_nt: TGCAGTGCTCAAAATACACAGTCCTACGAGCAGTACTTC
cdr3_aa: CSAQNTQSYEQYF

v_call: TRBV6-1
clone_size: many
d_call: NA
j_call: TRBJ2-2
cdr3_nt: TGTGCCAGCAGTTCCAGCGTCGACACCGGGGAGCTGTTTTTT
cdr3_aa: CASSSSVDTGELFF

v_call: TRBV6-2/TRBV6-3
clone_size: NA
d_call: TRBD1
j_call: TRBJ1-5
cdr3_nt: TGTGCCAGCAGTCCGACAGGGCACAATCAGCCCCAGCATTTT
cdr3_aa: CASSPTGHNQPQHF

v_call: TRBV9
clone_size: many
d_call: NA
j_call: TRBJ2-1
cdr3_nt: TGTGCCAGCAGCGTAGGGAGCGCAAATACGGACAATGAGCAGTTCTTC
cdr3_aa: CASSVGSANTDNEQFF

v_call: TRBV7-9
clone_size: many
d_call: NA
j_call: TRBJ1-4
cdr3_nt: TGTGCCAGCAGCCCGAGTAGGGGGGGAGAAAAACTGTTTTTT
cdr3_aa: CASSPSRGGEKLFF

v_call: TRBV30
clone_size: many
d_call: NA
j_call: TRBJ1-1
cdr3_nt: TGTGCCTGGAGTCAAGGGGGAACTGAAGCTTTCTTT
cdr3_aa: CAWSQGGTEAFF

v_call: TRBV6-1
clone_size: many
d_call: TRBD2
j_call: TRBJ2-1
cdr3_nt: TGTGCCAGCAGGCCAATTAAAGGGACTAGTGATGAGCAGTTCTTC
cdr3_aa: CASRPIKGTSDEQFF

v_call: TRBV9
clone_size: many
d_call: NA
j_call: TRBJ1-2
cdr3_nt: TGTGCCAGCAGCCACGACAATTTAAACGGCTACACCTTC
cdr3_aa: CASSHDNLNGYTF

v_call: TRBV19
clone_size: many
d_call: NA
j_call: TRBJ1-1
cdr3_nt: TGTGCCAGTAGTATAAGGCAGGTGAGCACTGAAGCTTTCTTT
cdr3_aa: CASSIRQVSTEAFF

v_call: TRBV7-9
clone_size: many
d_call: NA
j_call: TRBJ2-3
cdr3_nt: TGTGCCAGCAAATCTTGGAGAAGCACAGATACGCAGTATTTT
cdr3_aa: CASKSWRSTDTQYF

v_call: TRBV27
clone_size: many
d_call: NA
j_call: TRBJ1-5
cdr3_nt: TGTGCCAGCAGTCCAACTGCCCCCCCGGGTCAGCCCCAGCATTTT
cdr3_aa: CASSPTAPPGQPQHF

v_call: TRBV12-5
clone_size: many
d_call: NA
j_call: TRBJ2-7
cdr3_nt: TGTGCTAGTGGCCCCGGCTACGAGCAGTACTTC
cdr3_aa: CASGPGYEQYF

v_call: TRBV2
clone_size: few
d_call: NA
j_call: TRBJ2-3
cdr3_nt: TGTGCCAGCAGTCGTAACACTAGAACAGATACGCAGTATTTT
cdr3_aa: CASSRNTRTDTQYF

v_call: TRBV6-1
clone_size: NA
d_call: TRBD2
j_call: TRBJ2-7
cdr3_nt: TGTGCCAGCAGTGACCGCGGGAGATCCTACGAGCAGTACTTC
cdr3_aa: CASSDRGRSYEQYF

v_call: TRBV19
clone_size: NA
d_call: TRBD1
j_call: TRBJ2-6
cdr3_nt: TGTGCCAGTAGTACTACAGGGGCCGGGGCCAACGTCCTGACTTTC
cdr3_aa: CASSTTGAGANVLTF

v_call: TRBV6-2/TRBV6-3
clone_size: many
d_call: NA
j_call: TRBJ2-3
cdr3_nt: TGTGCCAGCAGATCCTCTAGCGAAGAGACAGATACGCAGTATTTT
cdr3_aa: CASRSSSEETDTQYF

v_call: TRBV5-1
clone_size: few
d_call: TRBD2
j_call: TRBJ2-7
cdr3_nt: TGCGCCAGCAGCACCGGGACTAACCCACAACTCTACTACGAGCAGTACTTC
cdr3_aa: CASSTGTNPQLYYEQYF

v_call: TRBV20-1
clone_size: many
d_call: TRBD1
j_call: TRBJ1-1
cdr3_nt: TGCAGTGCACCAAACAAACAGGGGATGAACACTGAAGCTTTCTTT
cdr3_aa: CSAPNKQGMNTEAFF

v_call: TRBV19
clone_size: few
d_call: TRBD1
j_call: TRBJ1-2
cdr3_nt: TGTGCCAGTATTGGTCTGGGACAGGTGATAAGTGGCTACACCTTC
cdr3_aa: CASIGLGQVISGYTF

v_call: TRBV20-1
clone_size: few
d_call: NA
j_call: TRBJ1-6
cdr3_nt: TGCAGTGCTAAGGAGGACCATAATTCACCCCTCCACTTT
cdr3_aa: CSAKEDHNSPLHF

v_call: TRBV28
clone_size: many
d_call: NA
j_call: TRBJ2-5
cdr3_nt: TGTGCCAGCTCCGGAGGAACGTGGGTGACCCAGTACTTC
cdr3_aa: CASSGGTWVTQYF

v_call: TRBV20-1
clone_size: NA
d_call: NA
j_call: TRBJ2-1
cdr3_nt: TGCAGTGGAGATGACGGGAGTGATGAGCAGTTCTTC
cdr3_aa: CSGDDGSDEQFF

v_call: TRBV11-3
clone_size: many
d_call: NA
j_call: TRBJ2-1
cdr3_nt: TGTGCCAGCAGCTTAGGGAACTACAATGAGCAGTTCTTC
cdr3_aa: CASSLGNYNEQFF

v_call: TRBV24-1
clone_size: many
d_call: NA
j_call: TRBJ1-6
cdr3_nt: TGTGCCACCAGTGCCAAGGGTAATTCACCCCTCCACTTT
cdr3_aa: CATSAKGNSPLHF

v_call: TRBV5-1
clone_size: many
d_call: TRBD2
j_call: TRBJ2-7
cdr3_nt: TGCGCCAGCAGCTTGGGCGGGAGGGCCTCGTCCTACGAGCAGTACTTC
cdr3_aa: CASSLGGRASSYEQYF

v_call: TRBV5-4
clone_size: many
d_call: NA
j_call: TRBJ2-2
cdr3_nt: TGTGCCAGCAGCCCCCCAGGTGGGCGTAGCACCGGGGAGCTGTTTTTT
cdr3_aa: CASSPPGGRSTGELFF

v_call: TRBV10-1
clone_size: NA
d_call: TRBD2
j_call: TRBJ2-7
cdr3_nt: TGCGCCAGCAGTGATAGCGGGGGATCCTACGAGCAGTACTTC
cdr3_aa: CASSDSGGSYEQYF

v_call: TRBV11-2
clone_size: NA
d_call: NA
j_call: TRBJ1-2
cdr3_nt: TGTGCCAGCAGCTTATATTCTTCGGGCTACACCTTC
cdr3_aa: CASSLYSSGYTF

v_call: TRBV7-2
clone_size: few
d_call: NA
j_call: TRBJ2-1
cdr3_nt: TGTGCCAGCAGCCAATCAGACTACAATGAGCAGTTCTTC
cdr3_aa: CASSQSDYNEQFF

v_call: TRBV7-8
clone_size: many
d_call: TRBD1
j_call: TRBJ1-5
cdr3_nt: TGTGCCAGCAGCTTAGCAAGGGACAGAGACTCGGGGCCCCAGCATTTT
cdr3_aa: CASSLARDRDSGPQHF

v_call: TRBV7-6
clone_size: many
d_call: TRBD1
j_call: TRBJ1-4
cdr3_nt: TGTGCCAGCAGTCGGACAGGAAAGGGTGAAAAACTGTTTTTT
cdr3_aa: CASSRTGKGEKLFF

v_call: TRBV6-1
clone_size: many
d_call: NA
j_call: TRBJ1-2
cdr3_nt: TGTGCCAGCAGTGAAAGGCAGTATGGCTACACCTTC
cdr3_aa: CASSERQYGYTF

v_call: TRBV4-3
clone_size: NA
d_call: NA
j_call: TRBJ2-1
cdr3_nt: TGCGCCAGCAGCCAAGACGGGTCTAGGAATGAGCAGTTCTTC
cdr3_aa: CASSQDGSRNEQFF

v_call: TRBV5-5
clone_size: NA
d_call: NA
j_call: TRBJ2-2
cdr3_nt: TGTGCCAGCAGTACCACCGGGGAGCTGTTTTTT
cdr3_aa: CASSTTGELFF

v_call: TRBV5-6
clone_size: many
d_call: NA
j_call: TRBJ2-2
cdr3_nt: TGTGCCAGCAGCCCGCCGTCGGTAAGCGGTACCGGGGAGCTGTTTTTT
cdr3_aa: CASSPPSVSGTGELFF

v_call: TRBV9
clone_size: many
d_call: TRBD2
j_call: TRBJ2-1
cdr3_nt: TGTGCCAGCAGCGCAGACCGGGGAGGGGTGTATGAGCAGTTCTTC
cdr3_aa: CASSADRGGVYEQFF

v_call: TRBV5-1
clone_size: NA
d_call: TRBD1
j_call: TRBJ1-2
cdr3_nt: TGCGCCAGCAGCTTGGTTCGTGGACAGGACAACTATGGCTACACCTTC
cdr3_aa: CASSLVRGQDNYGYTF

v_call: TRBV5-1
clone_size: NA
d_call: NA
j_call: TRBJ2-1
cdr3_nt: TGCGCCAGCAGCTTGGCGGAATTCTACAATGAGCAGTTCTTC
cdr3_aa: CASSLAEFYNEQFF

v_call: TRBV6-1
clone_size: NA
d_call: NA
j_call: TRBJ2-2
cdr3_nt: TGCGCCAGCAGCGAAGCGGGCCGGGTCGGGGAGCTGTTTTTT
cdr3_aa: CASSEAGRVGELFF

v_call: TRBV6-1
clone_size: NA
d_call: NA
j_call: TRBJ1-2
cdr3_nt: TGTGCCAGCAATGTTACAGCTGACTCCCACGAGGGCTACACCTTC
cdr3_aa: CASNVTADSHEGYTF

v_call: TRBV20-1
clone_size: NA
d_call: TRBD1
j_call: TRBJ1-6
cdr3_nt: TGCAGTGCTAGACGCCCGGGGACAGAGACTTCACCCCTCCACTTT
cdr3_aa: CSARRPGTETSPLHF

v_call: TRBV20-1
clone_size: many
d_call: NA
j_call: TRBJ2-1
cdr3_nt: TGCAGTGAAGGAATTTCAGGGACTCGGGAGCAGTTCTTC
cdr3_aa: CSEGISGTREQFF

v_call: TRBV6-1
clone_size: few
d_call: NA
j_call: TRBJ1-3
cdr3_nt: TGTGCCAGCAGGGTAGACATCTCTGGAAACACCATATATTTT
cdr3_aa: CASRVDISGNTIYF

v_call: TRBV9
clone_size: many
d_call: TRBD2
j_call: TRBJ2-5
cdr3_nt: TGTGCCAGCAGCAAACTAGCGTCCCGGGAGACCCAGTACTTC
cdr3_aa: CASSKLASRETQYF

v_call: TRBV6-1
clone_size: many
d_call: TRBD1
j_call: TRBJ2-2
cdr3_nt: TGTGCCAGCCGTATATCGGGACAGGGCACCGGGGAGCTGTTTTTT
cdr3_aa: CASRISGQGTGELFF

v_call: TRBV11-2
clone_size: many
d_call: NA
j_call: TRBJ2-5
cdr3_nt: TGTGCCAGCAACTCTGGTCGCGGACACTTGAAGGCGGGACAAGAGACCCAGTACTTC
cdr3_aa: CASNSGRGHLKAGQETQYF

v_call: TRBV7-9
clone_size: few
d_call: TRBD1
j_call: TRBJ1-2
cdr3_nt: TGTGCCAGCAGCTCACTCGACAGGGTCGATGGCTACACCTTC
cdr3_aa: CASSSLDRVDGYTF

v_call: TRBV12-3/TRBV12-4
clone_size: many
d_call: NA
j_call: TRBJ2-3
cdr3_nt: TGTGCCAGCAGTCTCCGGGCCCACACAGATACGCAGTATTTT
cdr3_aa: CASSLRAHTDTQYF

v_call: TRBV11-2
clone_size: many
d_call: TRBD1
j_call: TRBJ1-1
cdr3_nt: TGTGCCAGCAGCTTAGAAGCGACAGGGTCCACTGAAGCTTTCTTT
cdr3_aa: CASSLEATGSTEAFF

v_call: TRBV19
clone_size: many
d_call: TRBD2
j_call: TRBJ2-3
cdr3_nt: TGTGCCAGTAAAGCGCTAGCGGGACCAATTAGCACAGATACGCAGTATTTT
cdr3_aa: CASKALAGPISTDTQYF

v_call: TRBV28
clone_size: few
d_call: NA
j_call: TRBJ2-7
cdr3_nt: TGTGCCAGCAGTTACGCCTACGAGCAGTACTTC
cdr3_aa: CASSYAYEQYF

v_call: TRBV12-3/TRBV12-4
clone_size: many
d_call: TRBD1
j_call: TRBJ2-6
cdr3_nt: TGTGCCAGCACCCCCGGGACAGGGGGCGCTGGGGCCAACGTCCTGACTTTC
cdr3_aa: CASTPGTGGAGANVLTF